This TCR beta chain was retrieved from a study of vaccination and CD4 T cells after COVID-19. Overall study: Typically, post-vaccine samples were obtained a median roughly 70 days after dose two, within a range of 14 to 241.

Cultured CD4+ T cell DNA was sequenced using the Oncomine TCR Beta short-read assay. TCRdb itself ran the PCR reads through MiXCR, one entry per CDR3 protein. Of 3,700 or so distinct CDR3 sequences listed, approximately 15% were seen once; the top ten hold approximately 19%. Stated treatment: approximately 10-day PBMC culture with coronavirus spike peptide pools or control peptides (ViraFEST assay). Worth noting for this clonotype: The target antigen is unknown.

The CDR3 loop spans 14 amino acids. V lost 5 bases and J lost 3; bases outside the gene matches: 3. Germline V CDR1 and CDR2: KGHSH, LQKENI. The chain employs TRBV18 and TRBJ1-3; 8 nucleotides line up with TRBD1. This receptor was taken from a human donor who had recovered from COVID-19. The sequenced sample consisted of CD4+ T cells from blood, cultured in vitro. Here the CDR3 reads CASSSGTGGNTIYF. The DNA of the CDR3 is TGTGCCAGCTCATCCGGGACAGGTGGAAACACCATATATTTT. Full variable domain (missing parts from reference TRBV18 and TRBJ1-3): NAGVMQNPRHLVRRRGQEARLRCSPMKGHSHVYWYRQLPEEGLKFMVYLQKENIIDESGMPKERFSAEFPKEGPSILRIQQVVRGDSAAYFCASSSGTGGNTIYFGEGSWLTVV.